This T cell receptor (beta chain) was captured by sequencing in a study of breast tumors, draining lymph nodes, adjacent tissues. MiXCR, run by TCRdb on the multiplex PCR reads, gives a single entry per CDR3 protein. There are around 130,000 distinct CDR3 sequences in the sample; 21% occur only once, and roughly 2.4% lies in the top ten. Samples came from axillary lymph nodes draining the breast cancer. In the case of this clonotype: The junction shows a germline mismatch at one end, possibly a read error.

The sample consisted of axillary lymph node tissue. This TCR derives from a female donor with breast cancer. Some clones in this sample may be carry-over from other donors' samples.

In nucleotides, the CDR3 is TGTGTCAGCAGTTTAGGCGGCACAGATACGCAGTATTTT. Translated: CVSSLGGTDTQYF. J is TRBJ2-3 and V is TRBV27; no clear D. This CDR3 contains 13 residues. CDR1 is MNHEY and CDR2 is SMNVEV in the germline V gene (reference sequence).